The next 24 T cell receptor beta chains were all read from a single sample in a study of T cells expressing NK-cell markers (TCRdb year 2020). Library generation was performed with 5' RACE. TCRdb shows the sequencer as Illumina HiSeq 2000. TCRdb reprocessed the reads and lists each CDR3 protein sequence as a single entry, with no DNA. The sample's clone listing holds 200,000 to 300,000 distinct CDR3 sequences. The top ten hold about 4.2% of the sample. Sequenced: blood T cells: a sorted CD56 or NKG2C T cell subset, CD4+ or CD8+ T cells, or bulk PBMC T cells (not recorded which). The receptors were gathered from a woman aged 18 to 69 in good health.

The chain carries TRBV28 and TRBJ2-2; there is no DNA to check the TCRdb D call of TRBD1. Germline V lookup: CDR1 MDHEN, CDR2 SYDVKM. The CDR3 runs to 13 residues. CDR3 loop: CASSSGWAGELFF.

The chain carries TRBV12-3 or TRBV12-4 and TRBJ1-5. The CDR3 is 13 residues long. CDR3 amino acids: CASSLRENQPQHF.

The chain joins TRBV25-1 to TRBJ2-2; TCRdb's assignment of TRBD2 cannot be checked, as there is no DNA. The CDR3 totals 14 residues. Germline-derived CDR1 and CDR2 are MGHDK and SYGVNS. This CDR3 is CASTGTSGRKELFF.

The V and J genes are TRBV6-2 or TRBV6-3 and TRBJ2-1. The CDR3 contains 15 residues. Germline loops: CDR1 MNHEY, CDR2 SVGEGT. The CDR3 loop is CASSLVDPLYNEQFF.

The chain recombines TRBV12-3 or TRBV12-4 with TRBJ2-4. The CDR3 totals 13 residues. CDR3 amino acids: CASSLLAKNIQYF.

The J gene is TRBJ2-7, the V gene TRBV28; as DNA is missing, the TRBD1 call by TCRdb cannot be tested. Germline V lookup: CDR1 MDHEN, CDR2 SYDVKM. The CDR3 sequence is 18 residues long. CDR3 protein: CASSLEGLGGTGLYEQYF. The full variable domain, in which reference TRBV28 and TRBJ2-7 provide the parts outside the CDR3, is DVKVTQSSRYLVKRTGEKVFLECVQDMDHENMFWYRQDPGLGLRLIYFSYDVKMKEKGDIPEGYSVSREKKERFSLILESASTNQTSMYLCASSLEGLGGTGLYEQYFGPGTRLTVT.

The genes are TRBV12-3 or TRBV12-4 and TRBJ2-3; TCRdb lists TRBD2, though no DNA is available to test this call. The CDR3 has 14 amino acids. CDR3 loop: CASTTSRGTDTQYF.

The chain carries TRBV5-5 and TRBJ2-1. The CDR3 sequence is 12 residues long. Looked up from germline, CDR1 is SGHKS and CDR2 is YYEKEE (reference sequence). The CDR3: CASSLHHNEQFF.

The V call is TRBV6-6, the J call TRBJ2-1; TCRdb calls TRBD2, which cannot be checked without DNA. The CDR3 totals 13 residues. Per the germline V gene, CDR1 is MNHNY and CDR2 is SVGAGI (reference sequence). The CDR3 spells CASTRTRVDEQFF.

The gene calls are TRBV12-3 or TRBV12-4 and TRBJ1-1. The CDR3 spans 14 residues. Here the CDR3 reads CASSLNTGNTEAFF.

J is TRBJ2-7 and V is TRBV19; the TRBD2 assignment by TCRdb is unverifiable without DNA. Per the germline V gene, CDR1 is LNHDA and CDR2 is SQIVND (reference sequence). This CDR3 has 14 residues. CDR3 protein: CASMSRGGAYEQYF.

The chain has TRBV18 and TRBJ1-5; the TCRdb D gene call, TRBD1, has no DNA to confirm it. Germline CDR1 and CDR2: KGHSH and LQKENI. The CDR3 sequence is 13 residues long. CDR3 protein: CASQGGADQPQHF.

J is TRBJ2-7 and V is TRBV20-1; lacking DNA, the TRBD1 call made by TCRdb goes unchecked. The V gene's germline CDR1 is DFQATT and CDR2 SNEGSKA (reference sequence). This CDR3 has 13 residues. This CDR3 reads CRVWGGSLYEQYF.

The chain has TRBV2 and TRBJ2-7; the D gene TCRdb calls, TRBD2, cannot be checked with no DNA. Germline CDR1 SNHLY, CDR2 FYNNEI. This CDR3 has 15 residues. The CDR3 protein is CASSENTVPLSEQYF.

V usage is TRBV20-1 and J usage is TRBJ2-7; TCRdb's D call of TRBD2 is untestable without DNA. The length of the CDR3 is 16 residues. Germline CDR1 and CDR2: DFQATT and SNEGSKA (reference sequence). CDR3 sequence: CSASAPGLAGAYEQYF.

V usage is TRBV7-9 and J usage is TRBJ2-4. Germline V CDR1 and CDR2: SEHNR, FQNEAQ (reference sequence). The CDR3 is made up of 16 amino acids. The CDR3: CASSLFDTLAKNIQYF. Supplemented by reference TRBV7-9 and TRBJ2-4, the full variable domain reads DTGVSQNPRHKITKRGQNVTFRCDPISEHNRLYWYRQTLGQGPEFLTYFQNEAQLEKSRLLSDRFSAERPKGSFSTLEIQRTEQGDSAMYLCASSLFDTLAKNIQYFGAGTRLSVL.

V usage is TRBV7-2 and J usage is TRBJ1-1; the D call of TRBD1 rests on TCRdb alone, since no DNA is present to check it. CDR3 length: 17 residues. Germline CDR1 SGHTA, CDR2 FQGNSA. CDR3 sequence: CASSLGLVRDRGTEAFF. Full variable domain (outside the CDR3, taken from reference TRBV7-2 and TRBJ1-1): GAGVSQSPSNKVTEKGKDVELRCDPISGHTALYWYRQSLGQGLEFLIYFQGNSAPDKSGLPSDRFSAERTGGSVSTLTIQRTQQEDSAVYLCASSLGLVRDRGTEAFFGQGTRLTVV.

The rearrangement links TRBV3-1 to TRBJ2-3; TCRdb indicates TRBD2, and absent DNA this call remains unverified. This CDR3 contains 15 residues. CDR1 and CDR2 (germline): LGHDT, YNNKEL (reference sequence). CDR3 loop: CASSQDGGLADTQYF.

The chain links TRBV18 to TRBJ2-1; lacking DNA, the TRBD2 call made by TCRdb goes unchecked. This CDR3 is 16 amino acids long. Germline V gives CDR1 KGHSH, CDR2 LQKENI. The CDR3 here is CASFTPGLAGNNEQFF.

J is TRBJ2-2 and V is TRBV3-1; the TCRdb D gene call, TRBD1, has no DNA to confirm it. This CDR3 has 15 residues. Per the germline V gene, CDR1 is LGHDT and CDR2 is YNNKEL (reference sequence). This chain's CDR3 is CASSGSGGPLGELFF.

This chain uses TRBV6-1 with TRBJ1-2; TCRdb indicates TRBD1, and absent DNA this call remains unverified. Per the germline V gene, CDR1 is MNHNS and CDR2 is SASEGT. This CDR3 is 15 amino acids long. The CDR3 loop reads CASSEGGVGNYGYTF.

V gene TRBV28 combines with J gene TRBJ2-5. The CDR3 runs to 14 residues. Germline CDR1 is MDHEN and CDR2 is SYDVKM. CDR3 residues: CASSFHRQQETQYF.

The chain recombines TRBV7-2 with TRBJ2-1. The CDR3 consists of 14 residues. The germline gives CDR1 SGHTA, CDR2 FQGNSA. This chain's CDR3 is CASSRELQAYEQFF. Filled out from reference TRBV7-2 and TRBJ2-1, the complete variable domain reads GAGVSQSPSNKVTEKGKDVELRCDPISGHTALYWYRQSLGQGLEFLIYFQGNSAPDKSGLPSDRFSAERTGGSVSTLTIQRTQQEDSAVYLCASSRELQAYEQFFGPGTRLTVL.

The chain couples TRBV4-3 to TRBJ2-7; the D gene TCRdb calls, TRBD1, cannot be checked with no DNA. The CDR3 has 13 amino acids. The germline CDR1 and CDR2 sequences are LGHNA and YSLEER. CDR3 residues: CASSHQGGGEQYF.